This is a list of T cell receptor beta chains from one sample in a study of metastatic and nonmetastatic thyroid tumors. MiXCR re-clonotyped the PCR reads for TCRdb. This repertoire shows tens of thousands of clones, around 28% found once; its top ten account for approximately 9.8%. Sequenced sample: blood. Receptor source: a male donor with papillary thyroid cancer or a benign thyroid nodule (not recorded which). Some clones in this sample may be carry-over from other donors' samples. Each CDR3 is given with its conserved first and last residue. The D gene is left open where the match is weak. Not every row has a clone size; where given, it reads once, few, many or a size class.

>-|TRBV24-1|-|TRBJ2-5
CATIAVRQWGWETQYF
TGTGCCACCATTGCCGTTCGACAGTGGGGGTGGGAGACCCAGTACTTC
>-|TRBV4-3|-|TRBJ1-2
CASSQGQVRYGYTF
TGCGCCAGCAGCCAAGGACAGGTTCGATATGGCTACACCTTC
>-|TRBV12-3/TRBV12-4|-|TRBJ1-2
CASTLKLAGGYGYTF
TGTGCCAGCACCTTAAAGCTCGCAGGTGGCTATGGCTACACCTTC
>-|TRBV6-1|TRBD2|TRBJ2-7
CASSRTSGTQQYF
TGTGCCAGCAGTCGGACTAGCGGGACACAGCAGTACTTC
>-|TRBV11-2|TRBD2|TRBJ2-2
CAISLDGRLAGVAGELFF
TGTGCCATCAGCTTAGATGGACGACTAGCGGGAGTAGCCGGGGAGCTGTTTTTT
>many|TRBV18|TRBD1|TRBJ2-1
CASSPPGQGVYNEQFF
TGTGCCAGCTCACCACCGGGACAGGGGGTCTACAATGAGCAGTTCTTC
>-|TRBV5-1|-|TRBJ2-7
CACSLEGCTYEQNF
TGCGCCTGCAGCTTGGAGGGATGTACCTACGAGCAGAACTTC
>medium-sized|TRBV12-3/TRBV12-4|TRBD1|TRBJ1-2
CASSLTGERGYTF
TGTGCCAGCAGTTTGACAGGGGAGCGTGGCTACACCTTC
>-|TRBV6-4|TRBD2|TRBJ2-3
CASSGGTSCATDTQYF
TGTGCCAGCAGTGGGGGGACTAGCTGTGCCACAGATACGCAGTATTTT
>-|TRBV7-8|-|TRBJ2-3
CASSFVLKDTQYF
TGTGCCAGCAGCTTCGTGCTCAAAGATACGCAGTATTTT
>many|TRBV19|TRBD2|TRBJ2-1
CASSITSGELSYNEQFF
TGTGCCAGTAGTATTACTAGCGGGGAACTCTCCTACAATGAGCAGTTCTTC
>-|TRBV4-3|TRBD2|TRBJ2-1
CASSRGTRSGEQFF
TGCGCCAGCAGCCGCGGGACTAGGTCGGGTGAGCAGTTCTTC
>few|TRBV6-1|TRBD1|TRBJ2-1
CASTPRTGDYNEQFF
TGTGCCAGCACTCCAAGAACAGGGGACTACAATGAGCAGTTCTTC
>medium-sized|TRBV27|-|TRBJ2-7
CASSFALQGPMAYEQYF
TGTGCCAGCAGTTTCGCGCTACAGGGCCCGATGGCCTACGAGCAGTACTTC
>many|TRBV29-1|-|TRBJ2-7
CSVVFLGGTSYEQYF
TGCAGCGTTGTATTTTTGGGGGGAACGTCCTACGAGCAGTACTTC
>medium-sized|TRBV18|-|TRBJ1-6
CASSPEWDSPLHF
TGTGCCAGCTCACCGGAATGGGATTCACCCCTCCACTTT
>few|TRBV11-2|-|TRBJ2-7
CASSLTYRESGTREQYF
TGTGCCAGCAGCTTAACCTACAGGGAAAGTGGGACGCGCGAGCAGTACTTC
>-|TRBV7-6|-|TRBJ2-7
CASSLDQGSYEQYF
TGTGCCAGCAGCTTAGACCAGGGATCCTACGAGCAGTACTTC
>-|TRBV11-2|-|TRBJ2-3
CASSSRSIGLRHTNTQYF
TGTGCCAGCAGCTCCAGAAGTATAGGACTACGCCACACAAATACGCAGTATTTT
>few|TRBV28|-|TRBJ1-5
CASSETRNQPQHF
TGTGCCAGCAGCGAAACCCGAAATCAGCCCCAGCATTTT
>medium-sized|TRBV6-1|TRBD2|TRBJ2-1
CASRRLASSYNEQFF
TGTGCCAGCAGAAGACTAGCCAGCTCCTACAATGAGCAGTTCTTC
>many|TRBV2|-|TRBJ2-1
CASSDYLGDEQFF
TGTGCCAGCAGTGACTACCTCGGGGATGAGCAGTTCTTC
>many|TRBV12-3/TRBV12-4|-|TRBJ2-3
CASSLVSNTDTQYF
TGTGCCAGCAGTTTAGTGTCTAACACAGATACGCAGTATTTT
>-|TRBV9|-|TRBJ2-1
CASSASRSYNEQFF
TGTGCCAGCAGCGCCTCCCGCTCCTACAATGAGCAGTTCTTC
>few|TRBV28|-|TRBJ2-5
CASSLIGGPITQYF
TGTGCCAGCAGTTTAATTGGGGGTCCTATTACCCAGTACTTC
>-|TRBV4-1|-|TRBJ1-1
CASIQPLLVGADSEAFF
TGCGCCAGCATCCAGCCCCTTCTCGTGGGGGCCGACTCTGAAGCTTTCTTT
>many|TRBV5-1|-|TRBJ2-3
CASSLSPTGTDTQYF
TGCGCCAGCAGCTTGTCACCCACGGGGACAGATACGCAGTATTTT
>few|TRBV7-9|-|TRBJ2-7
CASSYFSGEQYF
TGTGCCAGCAGCTATTTCTCGGGCGAGCAGTACTTC
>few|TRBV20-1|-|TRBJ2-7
CSAPDLRHSYEQYF
TGCAGTGCTCCGGACCTTCGACACTCCTACGAGCAGTACTTC
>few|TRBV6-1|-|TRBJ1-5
CASSELPRGVQPQHF
TGTGCCAGCAGCGAACTCCCCCGGGGAGTCCAGCCCCAGCATTTT
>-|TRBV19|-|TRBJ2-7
CASSKNGSGAYEQYF
TGTGCCAGTAGTAAGAACGGCTCCGGAGCCTACGAGCAGTACTTC
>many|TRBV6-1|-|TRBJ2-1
CASSEAGGYNEQFF
TGTGCCAGCAGTGAAGCGGGAGGCTACAATGAGCAGTTCTTC
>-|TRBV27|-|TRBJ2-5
CASAFGGRETQYF
TGTGCCAGCGCCTTCGGAGGGAGGGAGACCCAGTACTTC
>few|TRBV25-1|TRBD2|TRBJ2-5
CASSKEASGRFGHTQYF
TGTGCCAGCAGCAAAGAGGCTAGCGGGAGGTTTGGGCATACCCAGTACTTC
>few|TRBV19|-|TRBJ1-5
CASRTYGALSNQPQHF
TGTGCCAGTAGGACTTATGGGGCGTTAAGCAATCAGCCCCAGCATTTT
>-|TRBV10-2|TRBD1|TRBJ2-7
CARGKGGIGEQYF
TGCGCCAGAGGGAAAGGGGGCATTGGCGAGCAGTACTTC
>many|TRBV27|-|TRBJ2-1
CASSLWGSYNEQFF
TGTGCCAGCAGTTTATGGGGCTCCTACAATGAGCAGTTCTTC
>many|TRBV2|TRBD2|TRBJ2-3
CASLLREGTDTQYF
TGTGCCAGCCTTCTACGGGAGGGCACAGATACGCAGTATTTT
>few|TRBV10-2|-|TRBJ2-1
CASSDDRVGGRNEHFF
TGCGCCAGCAGTGACGATAGAGTGGGGGGGCGGAATGAGCATTTCTTC